A single sample gave rise to the 29 T cell receptor beta chains below, sequenced in a study of radiotherapy plus CTLA-4 blockade in lung cancer. TCRdb's table, derived via immunoSEQ multiplex PCR, lists solely in-frame clones and lacks some. The sample includes 70,000 to 95,000 clones, under 85% of them seen just once. Material: peripheral blood, obtained from a patient treated with radiotherapy plus ipilimumab. The receptors were sampled from a human donor with non-small cell lung cancer that progressed on radiotherapy plus ipilimumab.

This chain connects TRBV30 to TRBJ2-3, with no clear D. The CDR3 sequence is 12 residues long. In germline, CDR1 is GTSNPN, CDR2 SVGIG (reference sequence). The ends were cut back, 4 bases at V and 4 bases at J, with 9 bases in the middle. The CDR3 DNA sequence: TGTGCCTGGACAGCAGACGCAGATACGCAGTATTTT. Encoded protein: CAWTADADTQYF. The whole variable domain, filled in from reference TRBV30 and TRBJ2-3, reads SQTIHQWPATLVQPVGSPLSLECTVEGTSNPNLYWYRQAAGRGLQLLFYSVGIGQISSEVPQNLSASRPQDRQFILSSKKLLLSDSGFYLCAWTADADTQYFGPGTRLTVL.

The chain couples TRBV6-6 to TRBJ1-5; 7 bases line up with TRBD1. The V gene's germline CDR1 is MNHNY and CDR2 SVGAGI (reference sequence). The CDR3 has 13 amino acids. The V segment lost 9 bases and the J segment 2 bases; nucleotides outside the gene matches: 4. CDR3 region: CASQGGGNQPQHF. The CDR3 coding sequence is TGTGCCAGTCAGGGGGGGGGCAATCAGCCCCAGCATTTT.

Regarding this clone: The same CDR3 is also encoded by other DNA sequences in this sample. The chain combines TRBV27 with TRBJ1-1, with D perhaps TRBD1 (5 bases). Per germline, CDR1 MNHEY and CDR2 SMNVEV (reference sequence). This CDR3 comprises 14 residues. Trimming removed 2 bases at V and 0 bases at J, with 7 bases between. The chain's CDR3 is CASSLGGVNTEAFF. DNA for the CDR3: TGTGCCAGCAGTTTAGGGGGGGTGAACACTGAAGCTTTCTTT.

V gene TRBV9 combines with J gene TRBJ2-2, with 14 bases identical to TRBD2. Germline-derived CDR1 and CDR2 are SGDLS and YYNGEE. CDR3 length equals 19 residues. J was trimmed by 1 base and V by 3 bases; bases with no gene match: 8. The CDR3 bases are TGTGCCAGCAGCGCAATCGGACTAGCGGGGGGACAGAACACCGGGGAGCTGTTTTTT. Translated, it gives CASSAIGLAGGQNTGELFF. Full variable domain (missing parts from reference TRBV9 and TRBJ2-2): DSGVTQTPKHLITATGQRVTLRCSPRSGDLSVYWYQQSLDQGLQFLIQYYNGEERAKGNILERFSAQQFPDLHSELNLSSLELGDSALYFCASSAIGLAGGQNTGELFFGEGSRLTVL.

The chain couples TRBV9 to TRBJ2-1; D possibly uses TRBD1 or TRBD2 (5 bases each). Deletions cut 4 bases from V and 4 bases from J, with 18 bases between. From germline, CDR1 is SGDLS and CDR2 YYNGEE. There are 16 residues in the CDR3. DNA of the CDR3: TGTGCCAGCAGCCCCCCGGGGCAGAGTATATACAATGAGCAGTTCTTC. Translated, it gives CASSPPGQSIYNEQFF.

A word on this clone: This specimen includes other DNA sequences encoding the same CDR3. The chain joins TRBV7-9 to TRBJ2-7; 7 bases fit TRBD1. CDR3 length: 14 amino acids. V gave up 1 base and J gave up 4 bases; unmatched junction bases: 4. CDR1 and CDR2 from the germline V gene are SEHNR and FQNEAQ (reference sequence). In nucleotides, the CDR3 is TGTGCCAGCAGCTTAGGGGGGACAGCATACGAGCAGTACTTC. Amino acid sequence: CASSLGGTAYEQYF.

CDR3 sequence (DNA): TGTGCCAGCAGTCCCGGCGGGATGAACACTGAAGCTTTCTTT. This gives the protein CASSPGGMNTEAFF. V is TRBV28 and J is TRBJ1-1, with D unclear. The CDR3 runs to 14 residues. Trimming pared 5 bases from V and 0 bases from J, leaving 10 bases between. CDR1 and CDR2 (germline): MDHEN, SYDVKM.

This clone appeared a single time. The chain uses TRBV7-8 and TRBJ2-3; 11 nucleotides align to TRBD2. Germline CDR1 and CDR2: SGHVS and FQNEAQ. This CDR3 region has 17 residues. V was clipped by 0 bases and J by 3 bases; unmatched bases: 5. CDR3 bases: TGTGCCAGCAGCTTAGCCTTACTAGCGGGAGCAACAGATACGCAGTATTTT. Its translation is CASSLALLAGATDTQYF. Filled out from reference TRBV7-8 and TRBJ2-3, the complete variable domain reads GAGVSQSPRYKVAKRGQDVALRCDPISGHVSLFWYQQALGQGPEFLTYFQNEAQLDKSGLPSDRFFAERPEGSVSTLKIQRTQQEDSAVYLCASSLALLAGATDTQYFGPGTRLTVL.

The J gene is TRBJ2-1, the V gene TRBV5-1; TRBD2 matches at 9 bases. The CDR3 spans 15 residues. V was pared by 5 bases and J by 6 bases, with 9 bases of the junction left unmatched. Germline CDR1 SGHRS, CDR2 YFSETQ. CDR3 sequence: CASRTVAGVSNEQFF. The CDR3 DNA is TGCGCCAGCAGAACTGTAGCGGGAGTAAGCAATGAGCAGTTCTTC.

The table lists this clone with a count of one. The chain uses TRBV7-8 and TRBJ1-6; no clear D gene. V lost 4 bases and J 2 bases, leaving 0 bases between the germline ends. CDR3 length equals 12 residues. In germline, CDR1 is SGHVS, CDR2 FQNEAQ. The CDR3 DNA follows: TGTGCCAGCAGCTCCTATAATTCACCCCTCCACTTT. Its protein product is CASSSYNSPLHF.

V and J are TRBV4-3 and TRBJ2-5, with no clear D. V was cut by 0 bases and J by 5 bases, with 7 bases left in between. In germline, CDR1 is LGHNA, CDR2 YSLEER. There are 13 residues in the CDR3. The CDR3 nucleotides read TGCGCCAGCAGCCAAGAGGGGATGGAGACCCAGTACTTC. This encodes CASSQEGMETQYF.

This chain connects TRBV7-2 to TRBJ2-7; D not resolved. Germline CDR1 and CDR2: SGHTA and FQGNSA. V lost 0 bases and J lost 4, with 4 bases in between. The CDR3 contains 12 residues. CDR3 amino acids: CASSLARYEQYF. CDR3 in DNA: TGTGCCAGCAGCTTAGCGCGGTACGAGCAGTACTTC.

This chain connects TRBV2 to TRBJ2-7; D ambiguous. V dropped 7 bases and J dropped 3 bases, with 10 bases sitting between them. The germline V gene has CDR1 SNHLY and CDR2 FYNNEI. The CDR3 is 12 residues long. The CDR3 sequence is CASTENLYEQYF. The CDR3 nucleotides read TGTGCCAGCACGGAAAACCTCTACGAGCAGTACTTC.

The CDR3 is CASSLTSNQPQHF. CDR3 nucleotides: TGTGCCAGCAGCTTAACTAGCAATCAGCCCCAGCATTTT. The rearrangement uses TRBV11-3 and TRBJ1-5; D is undetermined. The CDR3 length is 13 residues. Germline-derived CDR1 and CDR2 are SGHNT and YENEEA. V lost 2 bases, J lost 0 bases, and 2 bases lay in between.

Remarks on this clone: Other nucleotide sequences in the sample specify the same CDR3. The CDR3 spells CASSPGYGDSPLHF. In DNA form, the CDR3 reads TGTGCCAGCAGCCCAGGGTATGGGGATTCACCTCTACACTTT. V is TRBV5-6 and J is TRBJ1-6, with a tentative D call TRBD1 (5 bases). The CDR3 loop spans 14 amino acids. Trimming took 4 bases from V and 19 from J, leaving 24 bases between them. The germline V gene has CDR1 SGHDT and CDR2 YYEEEE.

This chain links TRBV29-1 with TRBJ1-1; D unclear. This CDR3 is built from 11 residues. Trimming pared 6 bases from V and 4 bases from J, leaving 9 bases between. Germline assignment: CDR1 SQVTM and CDR2 ANQGSEA. CDR3 sequence: CSVTASTEAFF. CDR3 in DNA: TGCAGCGTCACAGCTTCCACTGAAGCTTTCTTT.

This chain uses TRBV4-3 with TRBJ2-3; D is uncertain. The germline V gene has CDR1 LGHNA and CDR2 YSLEER. The CDR3 loop spans 16 amino acids. With 4 bases removed from V and 2 bases from J, the gap between germline ends came to 16 bases. The chain's CDR3 is CASSPGLRIVTDTQYF. CDR3 in DNA: TGCGCCAGCAGCCCGGGTCTCCGGATCGTCACAGATACGCAGTATTTT.

This sequence joins TRBV18 and TRBJ1-1; 8 nucleotides agree with TRBD1. Trimming cost V 5 bases and J 2 bases; bases outside gene matches: 7. Looked up from germline, CDR1 is KGHSH and CDR2 is LQKENI. There are 15 residues in the CDR3. The CDR3: CASSIQGQANTEAFF. The CDR3, as DNA: TGTGCCAGCTCAATTCAGGGACAGGCAAACACTGAAGCTTTCTTT.

In this sample, this clone turned up a few times. CDR3 DNA sequence: TGTGCCTGGAGCCCGGGACGGATTAATTCACCCCTCCACTTT. It codes for CAWSPGRINSPLHF. The gene calls are TRBV30 and TRBJ1-6, with D possibly matching TRBD1 (5 bases). The germline V and J ends were trimmed by 3 bases and 6 bases, with 12 bases remaining between them. The CDR3 extends over 14 amino acids. Germline V gene lookup returns CDR1 GTSNPN and CDR2 SVGIG (reference sequence).

The gene calls are TRBV4-2 and TRBJ1-4; no clear D. CDR1 and CDR2 (germline): LGHNA, YNFKEQ. The CDR3 totals 16 residues. V lost 3 bases to trimming and J lost 4 bases, with 15 bases between them. Here the CDR3 DNA reads TGTGCCAGCAGCCAGGAAGGCCCCGTGGTTAATGAAAAACTGTTTTTT. Translating gives CASSQEGPVVNEKLFF.

The chain carries TRBV19 and TRBJ2-2, with 8 bases identical to TRBD1. The CDR3 runs 13 residues. Germline loops: CDR1 LNHDA, CDR2 SQIVND (reference sequence). V gave up 5 bases and J gave up 8 bases; unmatched junction bases: 4. The CDR3 bases are TGTGCCAGTAGTGCGACAGGGGAGGGGGAGCTGTTTTTT. As protein: CASSATGEGELFF.

This clone was counted a single time. This sequence joins TRBV7-2 and TRBJ2-7; 7 bases are a match to TRBD1. The germline V gene encodes CDR1 SGHTA and CDR2 FQGNSA. The length of the CDR3 is 13 residues. V gave up 5 bases and J gave up 6 bases; unmatched junction bases: 7. CDR3 protein: CASSGRQGTEQYF. The CDR3 bases are TGTGCCAGCAGCGGAAGACAGGGTACCGAGCAGTACTTC.

This clone was recorded only once. The CDR3 sequence: CAITVLAGGAYNEQFF. Written as DNA, the CDR3 is TGTGCCATAACAGTCCTAGCGGGGGGTGCGTACAATGAGCAGTTCTTC. The rearrangement links TRBV7-2 to TRBJ2-1, with TRBD2 identical over 11 bases. The ends lost 10 bases at V and 4 bases at J; junction bases unmatched: 12. CDR1 SGHTA and CDR2 FQGNSA come from the germline V gene. The CDR3 loop spans 16 amino acids. Combining the CDR3 with reference TRBV7-2 and TRBJ2-1 gives the whole variable domain GAGVSQSPSNKVTEKGKDVELRCDPISGHTALYWYRQSLGQGLEFLIYFQGNSAPDKSGLPSDRFSAERTGGSVSTLTIQRTQQEDSAVYLCAITVLAGGAYNEQFFGPGTRLTVL.

V gene TRBV23-1 combines with J gene TRBJ1-3; 8 nucleotides agree with TRBD1. Being an ORF, TRBV23-1 has a function that is uncertain. The V segment lost 0 bases and the J segment 0 bases; nucleotides outside the gene matches: 13. The CDR3 is 20 amino acids. CDR3 sequence: CASSQSPPDRGISSGNTIYF. CDR3 nucleotides: TGCGCCAGCAGTCAATCCCCGCCAGACAGGGGAATAAGCTCTGGAAACACCATATATTTT.

The V call is TRBV4-3, the J call TRBJ2-3; weak D call: TRBD1 (6 bases). Trimming pared 0 bases from V and 2 bases from J, leaving 9 bases between. This CDR3 has 15 amino acids. Germline V gene data show CDR1 as LGHNA and CDR2 as YSLEER. The CDR3 loop is CASSQDGQHTDTQYF. The CDR3 region has the DNA TGCGCCAGCAGCCAAGACGGACAGCACACAGATACGCAGTATTTT.

A single count supports this clone. The chain links TRBV4-2 to TRBJ2-3; the match to TRBD2 covers 7 bases. J was trimmed by 5 bases and V by 0 bases; bases with no gene match: 5. Germline values: CDR1 LGHNA, CDR2 YNFKEQ. The CDR3 covers 15 residues. CDR3 region: CASSQEGGGGDTQYF. In DNA form, the CDR3 reads TGTGCCAGCAGCCAAGAAGGCGGGGGTGGAGATACGCAGTATTTT.

The rearrangement joins TRBV5-8 to TRBJ2-7; 12 bases agree with TRBD2. Germline CDR1 reads SGHTS; CDR2 reads YDEGEE. V was clipped by 4 bases and J by 2 bases; unmatched bases: 1. The CDR3 runs to 14 residues. The CDR3 DNA reads as TGTGCCAGCAGCCGACTAGCGGGGGCCTACGAGCAGTACTTC. It encodes CASSRLAGAYEQYF.

The chain recombines TRBV6-5 with TRBJ2-1, with D possibly called TRBD1 or TRBD2 (5 bases each). The CDR3 is 14 residues long. Trimming left V 5 bases short and J 7 bases short, with 15 bases between. Germline V gene data show CDR1 as MNHEY and CDR2 as SVGAGI. This CDR3 is CASSLGASRNEQFF. The CDR3 DNA reads TGTGCCAGCAGTCTCGGGGCCTCAAGGAATGAGCAGTTCTTC.

The CDR3 sequence is CASSSTGGVGYGYTF. CDR3 nucleotides: TGTGCCAGTAGTTCAACAGGGGGCGTAGGCTATGGCTACACCTTC. The chain combines TRBV19 with TRBJ1-2; 9 bases are a match to TRBD1. Germline-derived CDR1 and CDR2 are LNHDA and SQIVND (reference sequence). Trimming cost V 5 bases and J 4 bases; bases outside gene matches: 8. The CDR3 consists of 15 residues.